This is a list of T cell receptor beta chains from one sample in a study of shared clonotypes between healthy human individuals. Assay used: immunoSEQ multiplex PCR; TCRdb lists only in-frame clones, some missing. The table includes about 490,000 clones, 76% detected once. The sequencing input was PBMCs. Receptors were obtained from a woman aged 40-49 years in good health. Some clones in this sample may be carry-over from other donors' samples. The conserved cysteine and the conserved F or W are not part of the CDR3 here.

13 | TRBV5-4 | ASSGGLAGYNEQF
8 | TRBV30 | APRNNEQF
12 | TRBV19 | ASSNPGLGTEAF
9 | TRBV20-1 | SAGTLYGYT
14 | TRBV5-4 | ASSSGLAGGADTQY
11 | TRBV10-3 | AISERENTEAF
15 | TRBV29-1 | SVVSPGLSSGANVLT
13 | TRBV5-1 | ASSSSSGIGNEQF
12 | TRBV5-1 | ASSLVGGYNEQF
11 | TRBV18 | ASSPGLKNIQY
11 | TRBV2 | ASRTPDGYEQY
13 | TRBV28 | ASSSPGQGDTEAF
13 | TRBV5-1 | ASSLPGGPTGELF
12 | TRBV5-1 | ASSRGLATHEQY
13 | TRBV7-9 | ASSLASSGTYEQY